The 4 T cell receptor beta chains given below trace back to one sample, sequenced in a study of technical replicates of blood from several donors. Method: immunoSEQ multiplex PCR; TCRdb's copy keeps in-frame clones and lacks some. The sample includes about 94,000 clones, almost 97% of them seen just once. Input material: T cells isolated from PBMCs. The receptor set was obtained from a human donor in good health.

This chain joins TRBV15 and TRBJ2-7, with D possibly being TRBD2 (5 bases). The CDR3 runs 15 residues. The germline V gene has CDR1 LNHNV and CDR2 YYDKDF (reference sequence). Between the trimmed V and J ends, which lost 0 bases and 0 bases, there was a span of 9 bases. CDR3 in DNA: TGTGCCACCAGCAGAGATCTAAGCGGCTCCTACGAGCAGTACTTC. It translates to CATSRDLSGSYEQYF. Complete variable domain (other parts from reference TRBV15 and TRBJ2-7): DAMVIQNPRYQVTQFGKPVTLSCSQTLNHNVMYWYQQKSSQAPKLLFHYYDKDFNNEADTPDNFQSRRPNTSFCFLDIRSPGLGDTAMYLCATSRDLSGSYEQYFGPGTRLTVT.

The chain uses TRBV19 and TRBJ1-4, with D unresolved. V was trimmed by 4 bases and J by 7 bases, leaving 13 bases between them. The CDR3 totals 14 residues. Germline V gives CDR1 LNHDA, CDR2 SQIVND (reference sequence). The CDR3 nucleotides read TGTGCCAGTAGTAGAGACGGTCAAACTGAAAAACTGTTTTTT. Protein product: CASSRDGQTEKLFF. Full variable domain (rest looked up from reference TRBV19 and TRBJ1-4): DGGITQSPKYLFRKEGQNVTLSCEQNLNHDAMYWYRQDPGQGLRLIYYSQIVNDFQKGDIAEGYSVSREKKESFPLTVTSAQKNPTAFYLCASSRDGQTEKLFFGSGTQLSVL.

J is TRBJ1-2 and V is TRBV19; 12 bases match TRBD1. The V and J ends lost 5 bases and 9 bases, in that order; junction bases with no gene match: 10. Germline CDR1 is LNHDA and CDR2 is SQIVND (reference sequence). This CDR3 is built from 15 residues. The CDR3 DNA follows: TGTGCCAGTAGTCCGTTGGGACAGGGGGCGATTAGCTACACCTTC. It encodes CASSPLGQGAISYTF.

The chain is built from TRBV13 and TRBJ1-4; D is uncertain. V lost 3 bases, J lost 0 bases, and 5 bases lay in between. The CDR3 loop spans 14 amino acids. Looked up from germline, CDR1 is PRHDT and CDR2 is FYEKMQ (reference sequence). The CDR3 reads CASSFYTTNEKLFF. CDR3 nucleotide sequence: TGTGCCAGCAGCTTTTACACAACTAATGAAAAACTGTTTTTT. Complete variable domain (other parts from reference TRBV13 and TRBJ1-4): AAGVIQSPRHLIKEKRETATLKCYPIPRHDTVYWYQQGPGQDPQFLISFYEKMQSDKGSIPDRFSAQQFSDYHSELNMSSLELGDSALYFCASSFYTTNEKLFFGSGTQLSVL.